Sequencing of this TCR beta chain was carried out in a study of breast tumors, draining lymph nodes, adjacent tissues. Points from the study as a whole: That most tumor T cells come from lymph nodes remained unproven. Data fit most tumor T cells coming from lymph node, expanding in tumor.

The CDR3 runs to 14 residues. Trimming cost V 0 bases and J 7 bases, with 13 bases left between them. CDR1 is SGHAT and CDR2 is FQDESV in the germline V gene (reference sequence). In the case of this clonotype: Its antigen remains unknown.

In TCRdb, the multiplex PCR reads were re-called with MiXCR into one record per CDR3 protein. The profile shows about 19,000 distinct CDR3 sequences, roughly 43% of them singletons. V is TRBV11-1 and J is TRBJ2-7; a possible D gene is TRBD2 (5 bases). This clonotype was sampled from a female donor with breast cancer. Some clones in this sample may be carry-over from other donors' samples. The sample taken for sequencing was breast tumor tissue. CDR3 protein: CASSLAGASGEQYF. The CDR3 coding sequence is TGTGCCAGCAGCTTAGCGGGAGCATCCGGTGAGCAGTACTTC. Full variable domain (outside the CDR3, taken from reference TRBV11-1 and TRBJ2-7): EAEVAQSPRYKITEKSQAVAFWCDPISGHATLYWYRQILGQGPELLVQFQDESVVDDSQLPKDRFSAERLKGVDSTLKIQPAELGDSAMYLCASSLAGASGEQYFGPGTRLTVT.